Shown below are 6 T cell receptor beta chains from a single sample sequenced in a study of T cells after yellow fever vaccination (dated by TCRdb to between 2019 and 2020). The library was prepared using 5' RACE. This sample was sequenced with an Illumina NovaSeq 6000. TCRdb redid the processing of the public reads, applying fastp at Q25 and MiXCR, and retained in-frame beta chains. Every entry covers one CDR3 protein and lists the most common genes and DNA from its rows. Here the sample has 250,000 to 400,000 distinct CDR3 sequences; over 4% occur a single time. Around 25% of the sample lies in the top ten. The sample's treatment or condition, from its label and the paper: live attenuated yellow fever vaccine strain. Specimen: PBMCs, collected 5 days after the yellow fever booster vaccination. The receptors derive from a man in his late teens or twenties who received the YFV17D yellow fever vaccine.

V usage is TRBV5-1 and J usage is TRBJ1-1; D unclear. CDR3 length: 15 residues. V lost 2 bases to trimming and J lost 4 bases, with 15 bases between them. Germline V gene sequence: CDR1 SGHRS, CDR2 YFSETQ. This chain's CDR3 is CASSLVGVAGTEAFF. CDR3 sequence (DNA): TGCGCCAGCAGCTTAGTGGGAGTCGCTGGCACTGAAGCTTTCTTT.

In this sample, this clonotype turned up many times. CDR3 coding DNA: TGTGCCAGCAGCCAAGATTCGGGCCGCCAGCAGTACTTC. It is translated as CASSQDSGRQQYF. The rearrangement links TRBV3-1 to TRBJ2-7; D is uncertain. The germline CDR1 and CDR2 sequences are LGHDT and YNNKEL (reference sequence). This CDR3 contains 13 residues. The V and J ends lost 0 bases and 8 bases respectively, with 11 bases between them.

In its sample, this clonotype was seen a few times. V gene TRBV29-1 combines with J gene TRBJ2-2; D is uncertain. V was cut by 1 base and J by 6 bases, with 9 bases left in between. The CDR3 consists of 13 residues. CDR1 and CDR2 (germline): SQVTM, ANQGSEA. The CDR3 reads CSVEGATAGELFF. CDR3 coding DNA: TGCAGCGTTGAAGGGGCAACAGCCGGGGAGCTGTTTTTT.

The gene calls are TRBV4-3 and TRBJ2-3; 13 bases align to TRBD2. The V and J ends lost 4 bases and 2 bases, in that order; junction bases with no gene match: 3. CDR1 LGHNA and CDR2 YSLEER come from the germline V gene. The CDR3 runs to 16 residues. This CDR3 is CASSRTSGGSTDTQYF. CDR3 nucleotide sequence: TGCGCCAGCAGCCGGACTAGCGGGGGATCCACAGATACGCAGTATTTT.

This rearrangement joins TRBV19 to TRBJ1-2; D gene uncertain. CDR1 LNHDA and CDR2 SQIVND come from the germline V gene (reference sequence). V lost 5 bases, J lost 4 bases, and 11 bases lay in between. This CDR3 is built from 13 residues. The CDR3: CASSPTPSYGYTF. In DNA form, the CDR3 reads TGTGCCAGTAGTCCCACGCCCAGCTATGGCTACACCTTC.

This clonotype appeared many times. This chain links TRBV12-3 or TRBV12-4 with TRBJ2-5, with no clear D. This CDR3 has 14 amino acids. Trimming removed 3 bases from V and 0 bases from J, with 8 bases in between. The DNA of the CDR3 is TGTGCCAGCAGTTTCAGCGAGTACCAAGAGACCCAGTACTTC. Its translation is CASSFSEYQETQYF.